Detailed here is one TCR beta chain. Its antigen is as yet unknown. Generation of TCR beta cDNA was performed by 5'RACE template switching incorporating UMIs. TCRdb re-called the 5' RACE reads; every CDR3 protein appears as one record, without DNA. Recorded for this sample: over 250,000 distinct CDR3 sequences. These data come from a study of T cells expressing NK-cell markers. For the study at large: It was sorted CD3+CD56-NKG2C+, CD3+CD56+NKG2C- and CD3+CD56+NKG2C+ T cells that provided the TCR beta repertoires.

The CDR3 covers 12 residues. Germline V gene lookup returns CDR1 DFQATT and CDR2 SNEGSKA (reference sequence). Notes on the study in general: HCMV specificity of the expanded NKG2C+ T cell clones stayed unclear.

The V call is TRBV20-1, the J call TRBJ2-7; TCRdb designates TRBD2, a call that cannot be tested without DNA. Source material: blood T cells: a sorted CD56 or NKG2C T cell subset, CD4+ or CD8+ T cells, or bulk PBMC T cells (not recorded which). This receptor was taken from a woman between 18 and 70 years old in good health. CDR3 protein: CSAIGRAGEQYF.